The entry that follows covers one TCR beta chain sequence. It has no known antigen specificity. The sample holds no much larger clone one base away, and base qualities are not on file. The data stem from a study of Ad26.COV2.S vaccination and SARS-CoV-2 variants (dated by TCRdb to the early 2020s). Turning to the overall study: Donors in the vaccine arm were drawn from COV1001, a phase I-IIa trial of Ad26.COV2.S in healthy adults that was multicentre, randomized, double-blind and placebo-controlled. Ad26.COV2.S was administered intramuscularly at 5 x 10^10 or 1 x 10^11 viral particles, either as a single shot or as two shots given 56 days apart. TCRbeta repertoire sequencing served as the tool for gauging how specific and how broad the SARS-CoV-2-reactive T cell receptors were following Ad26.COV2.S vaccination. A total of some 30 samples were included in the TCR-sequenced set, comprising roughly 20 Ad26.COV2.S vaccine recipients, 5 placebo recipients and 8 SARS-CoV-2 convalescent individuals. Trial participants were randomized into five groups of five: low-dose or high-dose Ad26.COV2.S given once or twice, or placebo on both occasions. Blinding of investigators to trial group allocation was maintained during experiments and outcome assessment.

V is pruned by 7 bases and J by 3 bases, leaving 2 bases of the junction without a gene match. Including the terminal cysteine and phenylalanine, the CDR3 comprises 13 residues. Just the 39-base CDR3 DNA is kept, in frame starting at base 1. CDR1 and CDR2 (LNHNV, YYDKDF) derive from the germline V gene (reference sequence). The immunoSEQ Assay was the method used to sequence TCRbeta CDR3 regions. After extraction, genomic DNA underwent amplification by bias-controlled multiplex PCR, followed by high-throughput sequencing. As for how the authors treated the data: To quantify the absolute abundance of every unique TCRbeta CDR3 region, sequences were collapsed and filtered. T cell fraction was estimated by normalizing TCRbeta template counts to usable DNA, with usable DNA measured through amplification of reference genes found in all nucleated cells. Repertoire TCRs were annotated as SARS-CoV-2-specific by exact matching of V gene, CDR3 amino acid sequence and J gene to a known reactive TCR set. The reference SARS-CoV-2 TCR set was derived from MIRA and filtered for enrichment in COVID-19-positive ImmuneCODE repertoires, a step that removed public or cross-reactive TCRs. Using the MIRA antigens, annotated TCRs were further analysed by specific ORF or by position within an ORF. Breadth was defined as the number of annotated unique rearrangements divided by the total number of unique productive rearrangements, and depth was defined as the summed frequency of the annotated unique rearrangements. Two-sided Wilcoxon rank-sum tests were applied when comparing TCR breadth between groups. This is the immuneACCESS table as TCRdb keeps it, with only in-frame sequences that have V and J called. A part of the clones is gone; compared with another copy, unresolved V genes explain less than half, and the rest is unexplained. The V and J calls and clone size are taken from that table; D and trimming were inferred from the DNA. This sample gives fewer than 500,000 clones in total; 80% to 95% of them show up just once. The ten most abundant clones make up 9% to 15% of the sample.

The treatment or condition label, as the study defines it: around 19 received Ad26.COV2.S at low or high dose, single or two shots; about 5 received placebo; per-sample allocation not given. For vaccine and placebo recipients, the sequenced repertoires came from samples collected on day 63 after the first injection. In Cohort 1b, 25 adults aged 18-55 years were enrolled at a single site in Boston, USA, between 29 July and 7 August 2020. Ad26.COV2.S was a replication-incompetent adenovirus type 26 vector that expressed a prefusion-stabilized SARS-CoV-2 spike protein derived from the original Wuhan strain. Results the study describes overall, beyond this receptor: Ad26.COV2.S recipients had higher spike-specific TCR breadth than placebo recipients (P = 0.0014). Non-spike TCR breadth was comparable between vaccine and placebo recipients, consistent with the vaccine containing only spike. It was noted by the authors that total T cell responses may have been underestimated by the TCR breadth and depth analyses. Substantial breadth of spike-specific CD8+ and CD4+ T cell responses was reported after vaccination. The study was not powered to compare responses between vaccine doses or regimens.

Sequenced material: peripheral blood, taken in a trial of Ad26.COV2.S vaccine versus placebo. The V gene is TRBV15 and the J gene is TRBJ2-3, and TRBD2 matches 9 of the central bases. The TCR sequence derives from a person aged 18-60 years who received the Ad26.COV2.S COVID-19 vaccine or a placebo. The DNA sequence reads TGTGCCACCACCGCGGGAGGGACAGATACGCAGTATTTT. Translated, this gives CATTAGGTDTQYF.